This T cell receptor beta chain derives from a study of blood T cell repertoires in COVID-19. Trimming left V 6 bases short and J 3 bases short, with 15 bases between. Germline CDR1 reads LNHDA; CDR2 reads SQIVND (reference sequence). The length of the CDR3 is 15 residues. Sequenced by immunoSEQ multiplex PCR; TCRdb stores in-frame clones only, minus some. Among some 120,000 clones listed, approximately 80% were seen once. The specimen sequenced was peripheral blood. The clonotype originates from a woman aged 70-85 years with acute or convalescent COVID-19. The chain combines TRBV19 with TRBJ1-5, with D unresolved. The CDR3 loop is CASSKGGPLNQPQHF. CDR3 nucleotide sequence: TGTGCCAGTAGCAAGGGAGGTCCTCTCAATCAGCCCCAGCATTTT. Together with reference TRBV19 and TRBJ1-5, the CDR3 gives the full variable domain: DGGITQSPKYLFRKEGQNVTLSCEQNLNHDAMYWYRQDPGQGLRLIYYSQIVNDFQKGDIAEGYSVSREKKESFPLTVTSAQKNPTAFYLCASSKGGPLNQPQHFGDGTRLSIL.